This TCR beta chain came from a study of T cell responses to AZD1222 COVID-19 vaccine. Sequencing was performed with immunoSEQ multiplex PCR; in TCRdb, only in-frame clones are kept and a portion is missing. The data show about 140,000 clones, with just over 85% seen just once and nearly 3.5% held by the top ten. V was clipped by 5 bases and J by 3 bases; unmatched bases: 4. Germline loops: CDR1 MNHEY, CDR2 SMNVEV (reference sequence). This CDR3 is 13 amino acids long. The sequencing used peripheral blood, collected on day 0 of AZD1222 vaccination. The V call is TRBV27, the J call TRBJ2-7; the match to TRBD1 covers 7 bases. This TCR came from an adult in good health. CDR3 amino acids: CASSGTARYEQYF. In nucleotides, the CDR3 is TGTGCCAGCAGTGGGACAGCTCGCTACGAGCAGTACTTC.